This TCR beta chain was found in a study of breast tumors, draining lymph nodes, adjacent tissues. Study-level results: Tumor TCR diversity was below lymph nodes but above nontumor tissue. The lymph node origin of tumor T cells was framed as consistent with a hypothesis, not demonstrated. Luminal-like breast cancer showed significantly higher tumor–nontumor repertoire similarity than basal-like.

Comments on this clonotype: Its cognate antigen is unknown.

In TCRdb, the multiplex PCR reads were re-called with MiXCR into one record per CDR3 protein. The sample lists some 150,000 distinct CDR3 sequences; 25% to 40% were seen once. Breast cancer patients provided tissue from their axillary draining lymph nodes. V lost 4 bases, J lost 4 bases, and 13 bases stayed unmatched. This CDR3 contains 17 residues. CDR1 SGHRS and CDR2 YFSETQ come from the germline V gene. This sequence joins TRBV5-1 and TRBJ1-2; TRBD1 aligns across 10 bases. The clonotype comes from a female donor with breast cancer. Some clones in this sample may be carry-over from other donors' samples. The sequencing sample was made of axillary lymph node tissue. The CDR3 loop is CASSVAGQGGRGYGYTF. Here the CDR3 DNA reads TGCGCCAGCAGCGTGGCAGGACAGGGGGGCCGAGGCTATGGCTACACCTTC.